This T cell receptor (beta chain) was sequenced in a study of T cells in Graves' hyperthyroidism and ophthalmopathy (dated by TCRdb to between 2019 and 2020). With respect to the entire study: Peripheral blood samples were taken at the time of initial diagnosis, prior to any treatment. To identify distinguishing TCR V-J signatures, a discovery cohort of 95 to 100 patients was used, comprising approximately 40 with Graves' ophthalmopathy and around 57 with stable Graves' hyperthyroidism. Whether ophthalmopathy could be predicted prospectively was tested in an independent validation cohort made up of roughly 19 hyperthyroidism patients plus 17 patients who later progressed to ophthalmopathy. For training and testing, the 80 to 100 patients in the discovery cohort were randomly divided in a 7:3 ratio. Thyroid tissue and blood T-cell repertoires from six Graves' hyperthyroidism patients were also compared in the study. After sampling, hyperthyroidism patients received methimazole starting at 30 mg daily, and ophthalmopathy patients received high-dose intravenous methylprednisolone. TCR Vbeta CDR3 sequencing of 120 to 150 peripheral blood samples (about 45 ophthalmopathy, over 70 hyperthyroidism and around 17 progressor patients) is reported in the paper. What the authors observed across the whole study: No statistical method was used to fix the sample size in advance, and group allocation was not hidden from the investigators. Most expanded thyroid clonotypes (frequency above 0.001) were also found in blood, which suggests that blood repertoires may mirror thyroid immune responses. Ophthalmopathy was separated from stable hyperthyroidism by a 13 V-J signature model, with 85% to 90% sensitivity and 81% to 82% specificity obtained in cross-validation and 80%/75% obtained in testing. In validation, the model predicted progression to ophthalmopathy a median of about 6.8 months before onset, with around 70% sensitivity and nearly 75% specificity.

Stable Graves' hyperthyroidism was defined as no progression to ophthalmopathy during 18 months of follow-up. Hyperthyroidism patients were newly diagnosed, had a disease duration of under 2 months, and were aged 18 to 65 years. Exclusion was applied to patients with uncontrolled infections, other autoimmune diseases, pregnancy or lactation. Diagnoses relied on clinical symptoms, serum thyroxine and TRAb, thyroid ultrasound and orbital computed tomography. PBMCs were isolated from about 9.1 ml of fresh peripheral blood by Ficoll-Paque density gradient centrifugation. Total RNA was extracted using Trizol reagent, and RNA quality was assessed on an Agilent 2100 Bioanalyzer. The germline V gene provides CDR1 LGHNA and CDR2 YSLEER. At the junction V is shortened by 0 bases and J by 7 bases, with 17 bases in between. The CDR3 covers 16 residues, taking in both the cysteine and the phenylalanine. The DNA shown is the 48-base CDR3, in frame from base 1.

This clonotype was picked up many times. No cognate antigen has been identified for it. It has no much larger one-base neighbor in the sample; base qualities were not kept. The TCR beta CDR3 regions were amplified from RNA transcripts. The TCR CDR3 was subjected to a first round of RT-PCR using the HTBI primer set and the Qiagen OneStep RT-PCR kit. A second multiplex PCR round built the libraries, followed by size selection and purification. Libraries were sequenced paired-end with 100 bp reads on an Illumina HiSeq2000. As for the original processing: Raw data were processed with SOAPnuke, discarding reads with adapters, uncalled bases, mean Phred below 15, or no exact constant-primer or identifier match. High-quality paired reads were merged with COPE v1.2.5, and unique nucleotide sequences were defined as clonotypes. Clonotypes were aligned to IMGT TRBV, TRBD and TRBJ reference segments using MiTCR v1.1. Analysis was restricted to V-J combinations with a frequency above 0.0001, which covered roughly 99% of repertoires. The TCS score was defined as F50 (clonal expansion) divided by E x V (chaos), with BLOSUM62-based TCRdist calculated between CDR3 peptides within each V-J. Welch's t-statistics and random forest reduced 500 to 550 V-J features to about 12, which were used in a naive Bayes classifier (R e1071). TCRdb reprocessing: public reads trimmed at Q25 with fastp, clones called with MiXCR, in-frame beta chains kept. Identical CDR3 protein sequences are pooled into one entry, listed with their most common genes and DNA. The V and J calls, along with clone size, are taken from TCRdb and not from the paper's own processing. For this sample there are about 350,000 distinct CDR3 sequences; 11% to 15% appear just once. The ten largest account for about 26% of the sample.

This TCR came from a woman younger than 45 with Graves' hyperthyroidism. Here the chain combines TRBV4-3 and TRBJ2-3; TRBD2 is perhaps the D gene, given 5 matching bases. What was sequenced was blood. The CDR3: CASSQDGRGTPNTQYF. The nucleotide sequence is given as TGCGCCAGCAGCCAAGATGGTCGGGGAACCCCAAATACGCAGTATTTT.